The 21 T cell receptor beta chains below come from one sample, sequenced in a study of CD8+ T cells in alopecia areata. cDNA serving as the sequencing template came from extracted, reverse transcribed RNA. The method was immunoSEQ multiplex PCR; TCRdb's version includes in-frame clones alone and lacks a portion of them. Of about 140,000 clones in the sample, approximately 50% were seen once. Here the sequenced sample was CD4+ T cells sorted from blood, taken at week 0. These receptors were taken from a human donor with alopecia areata.

This clone was observed a few times. This chain uses TRBV29-1 with TRBJ2-2; D gene uncertain. V was cut by 3 bases and J by 5 bases, with 7 bases left in between. Germline lookup yields CDR1 SQVTM and CDR2 ANQGSEA. The CDR3 has 12 residues. CDR3 in DNA: TGCAGCGTTGATCCGCGGACCGGGGAGCTGTTTTTT. Its protein product is CSVDPRTGELFF.

V is TRBV29-1 and J is TRBJ2-1; D uncertain. Per the germline V gene, CDR1 is SQVTM and CDR2 is ANQGSEA. The CDR3 sequence is 13 residues long. Trimming shortened V by 4 bases and J by 8 bases, and 15 bases separated the two germline ends. CDR3 nucleotides: TGCAGCGTTGCCCGAAACCTCTTGGATGAGCAGTTCTTC. This gives the protein CSVARNLLDEQFF.

The CDR3 loop is CATKAGAWDTQYF. The CDR3 coding sequence is TGTGCCACCAAAGCGGGGGCTTGGGATACGCAGTATTTT. The chain has TRBV28 and TRBJ2-3; 8 bases fit TRBD2. This CDR3 has 13 amino acids. The V gene's germline CDR1 is MDHEN and CDR2 SYDVKM. V lost 10 bases, J lost 6 bases, and 9 bases stayed unmatched.

This clone was seen only a few times. The V and J genes are TRBV5-1 and TRBJ1-1; D is uncertain. V shed 1 base and J shed 0 bases, with 7 bases lying between them. Looked up from germline, CDR1 is SGHRS and CDR2 is YFSETQ. The CDR3 is 14 residues long. The CDR3, as DNA: TGCGCCAGCAGCTTGCTCACAATGAACACTGAAGCTTTCTTT. This codes for CASSLLTMNTEAFF.

The chain couples TRBV18 to TRBJ2-5; tentatively, D is TRBD2 (5 bases). The length of the CDR3 is 12 residues. The V and J ends lost 5 bases and 5 bases respectively, with 9 bases between them. Germline CDR1 KGHSH, CDR2 LQKENI. For the CDR3, the DNA is TGTGCCAGCTCAGACCGGAGGGAGACCCAGTACTTC. Protein sequence: CASSDRRETQYF.

The J gene is TRBJ2-5, the V gene TRBV5-1, with D unresolved. The CDR3 totals 11 residues. The ends were cut back, 0 bases at V and 5 bases at J, with 2 bases in the middle. The germline CDR1 and CDR2 sequences are SGHRS and YFSETQ. The CDR3 loop reads CASSLDETQYF. CDR3 in DNA: TGCGCCAGCAGCTTGGATGAGACCCAGTACTTC.

The chain employs TRBV9 and TRBJ2-7, with no clear D. This CDR3 has 14 residues. Per germline, CDR1 SGDLS and CDR2 YYNGEE. Trimming removed 1 base at V and 0 bases at J, with 8 bases between. The CDR3 loop reads CASSVLATSYEQYF. As DNA, the CDR3 is TGTGCCAGCAGCGTATTGGCTACCTCCTACGAGCAGTACTTC.

The rearrangement joins TRBV30 to TRBJ1-2; 9 bases fit TRBD1. The germline V gene encodes CDR1 GTSNPN and CDR2 SVGIG (reference sequence). The CDR3 runs to 13 residues. The V gene end was trimmed by 6 bases and the J gene end by 4 bases; junction bases not matched to a gene: 6. The CDR3 DNA reads as TGTGCCTGTTACAGGGGGCGCGTCTATGGCTACACCTTC. This sequence encodes CACYRGRVYGYTF.

This chain uses TRBV30 with TRBJ2-1, with 8 bases fitting TRBD2. The CDR3 runs to 15 residues. With 1 base clipped from V and 7 bases from J, the junction kept 9 bases outside the gene matches. Germline assignment: CDR1 GTSNPN and CDR2 SVGIG (reference sequence). CDR3 protein: CAWSAERGYGNEQFF. The DNA of the CDR3 is TGTGCCTGGAGTGCAGAGCGGGGGTATGGTAATGAGCAGTTCTTC.

V gene TRBV30 combines with J gene TRBJ2-7; 11 positions match TRBD2. Trimming at V came to 4 bases and at J to 4 bases, leaving 12 bases not matched to a gene. The CDR3 length is 16 residues. Germline V gene sequence: CDR1 GTSNPN, CDR2 SVGIG (reference sequence). CDR3 sequence (DNA): TGTGCCTGGATGGCGGTTACGGGACTAGCGGCTTACGAGCAGTACTTC. Translated, it gives CAWMAVTGLAAYEQYF. The whole variable domain, remainder taken from reference TRBV30 and TRBJ2-7, is SQTIHQWPATLVQPVGSPLSLECTVEGTSNPNLYWYRQAAGRGLQLLFYSVGIGQISSEVPQNLSASRPQDRQFILSSKKLLLSDSGFYLCAWMAVTGLAAYEQYFGPGTRLTVT.

This clone was recorded a few times. This chain connects TRBV7-2 to TRBJ2-5; D may be TRBD2 (5 bases). Germline V lookup: CDR1 SGHTA, CDR2 FQGNSA. The V end was cut by 2 bases, the J end by 1 base, with 14 bases between. This CDR3 region has 16 residues. CDR3 coding DNA: TGTGCCAGCAGCTTACTTGGAGGAATGAGCCAAGAGACCCAGTACTTC. Translation gives CASSLLGGMSQETQYF.

CDR3: CASRLAGGLNEQFF. CDR3 DNA sequence: TGTGCCAGCAGACTAGCGGGAGGTCTGAATGAGCAGTTCTTC. The chain carries TRBV6-5 and TRBJ2-1; 12 bases map to TRBD2. The CDR3 consists of 14 residues. Germline lookup yields CDR1 MNHEY and CDR2 SVGAGI. Unmatched junction bases numbered 4, after V lost 6 bases and J lost 7 bases.

This clone was seen ten or more times. V gene TRBV29-1 combines with J gene TRBJ2-3; 14 bases fit TRBD2. V lost 1 base and J lost 6; bases outside the gene matches: 3. This CDR3 region has 15 residues. CDR1 and CDR2 (germline): SQVTM, ANQGSEA. Here the CDR3 DNA reads TGCAGCGTTGAAGGACTAGCGGGAGGGCCGGATACGCAGTATTTT. It specifies CSVEGLAGGPDTQYF.

This clone was found a few times. The chain carries TRBV29-1 and TRBJ2-7; 7 bases line up with TRBD1. V lost 7 bases and J lost 3; bases outside the gene matches: 9. The germline gives CDR1 SQVTM, CDR2 ANQGSEA. This CDR3 spans 13 amino acids. The CDR3 loop reads CSAARDRNYEQYF. The CDR3 DNA sequence: TGCAGCGCAGCCAGGGACAGAAACTACGAGCAGTACTTC.

The rearrangement uses TRBV29-1 and TRBJ2-5; 7 nucleotides align to TRBD1. Per the germline V gene, CDR1 is SQVTM and CDR2 is ANQGSEA. This CDR3 has 15 amino acids. Trimming took 1 base from V and 4 from J; bases not matched to a gene: 9. CDR3 sequence: CSVEGVKGAVETQYF. CDR3 nucleotide sequence: TGCAGCGTTGAAGGGGTAAAGGGGGCCGTAGAGACCCAGTACTTC. The entire variable domain, with the rest obtained from reference TRBV29-1 and TRBJ2-5, is as follows: SAVISQKPSRDICQRGTSLTIQCQVDSQVTMMFWYRQQPGQSLTLIATANQGSEATYESGFVIDKFPISRPNLTFSTLTVSNMSPEDSSIYLCSVEGVKGAVETQYFGPGTRLLVL.

V usage is TRBV23-1 and J usage is TRBJ2-7, with 8 nucleotides matching TRBD1. TRBV23-1 is an ORF for which the function is uncertain. V shed 0 bases and J 4 bases; nucleotides not matched to a gene: 5. The CDR3 runs 15 residues. The CDR3 region is CASSQSADRGYEQYF. The CDR3 nucleotides are TGCGCCAGCAGTCAATCCGCCGACAGGGGATACGAGCAGTACTTC.

The chain joins TRBV5-1 to TRBJ2-5, with D possibly matching TRBD2 (6 bases). This CDR3 has 14 residues. Germline-derived CDR1 and CDR2 are SGHRS and YFSETQ. The germline V and J ends were trimmed by 2 bases and 4 bases, with 12 bases remaining between them. In DNA form, the CDR3 reads TGCGCCAGCAGCTTAACCGGGAGCGGAGAGACCCAGTACTTC. Its translation is CASSLTGSGETQYF.

In its sample, this clone was seen a few times. The chain joins TRBV29-1 to TRBJ1-3; D may be TRBD1 (5 bases). Trimming cost V 7 bases and J 2 bases, with 9 bases left between them. The germline gives CDR1 SQVTM, CDR2 ANQGSEA. The CDR3 covers 12 residues. CDR3 sequence: CSAQGTGNTIYF. The CDR3 DNA follows: TGCAGCGCCCAGGGCACTGGAAACACCATATATTTT. The full variable domain, with the rest looked up from reference TRBV29-1 and TRBJ1-3, is SAVISQKPSRDICQRGTSLTIQCQVDSQVTMMFWYRQQPGQSLTLIATANQGSEATYESGFVIDKFPISRPNLTFSTLTVSNMSPEDSSIYLCSAQGTGNTIYFGEGSWLTVV.

CDR3 loop: CAWDLHRGGTEAFF. The CDR3 DNA follows: TGTGCCTGGGACCTGCACAGGGGTGGCACTGAAGCTTTCTTT. The gene calls are TRBV30 and TRBJ1-1; TRBD1 aligns across 7 bases. The CDR3 loop spans 14 amino acids. J was trimmed by 4 bases and V by 5 bases; bases with no gene match: 10. CDR1 and CDR2 (germline): GTSNPN, SVGIG (reference sequence).

With respect to this clone: A junction end diverges from the germline sequence, so it may reflect a read error. The chain is built from TRBV4-3 and TRBJ2-7, with D unresolved. The CDR3 runs to 13 residues. Germline V CDR1 and CDR2: LGHNA, YSLEER. The CDR3 nucleotides are TGCGCCAGCAGCCGAGAATGGAGAACAGAAAGGAACTTC. It codes for CASSREWRTERNF.

The gene calls are TRBV2 and TRBJ1-2, with D hard to call. This CDR3 has 12 residues. Germline lookup yields CDR1 SNHLY and CDR2 FYNNEI. Trimming shortened V by 6 bases and J by 6 bases, and 11 bases separated the two germline ends. The CDR3: CASRGLLDGYTF. As DNA, the CDR3 is TGTGCCAGCAGGGGGTTGCTCGATGGCTACACCTTC.